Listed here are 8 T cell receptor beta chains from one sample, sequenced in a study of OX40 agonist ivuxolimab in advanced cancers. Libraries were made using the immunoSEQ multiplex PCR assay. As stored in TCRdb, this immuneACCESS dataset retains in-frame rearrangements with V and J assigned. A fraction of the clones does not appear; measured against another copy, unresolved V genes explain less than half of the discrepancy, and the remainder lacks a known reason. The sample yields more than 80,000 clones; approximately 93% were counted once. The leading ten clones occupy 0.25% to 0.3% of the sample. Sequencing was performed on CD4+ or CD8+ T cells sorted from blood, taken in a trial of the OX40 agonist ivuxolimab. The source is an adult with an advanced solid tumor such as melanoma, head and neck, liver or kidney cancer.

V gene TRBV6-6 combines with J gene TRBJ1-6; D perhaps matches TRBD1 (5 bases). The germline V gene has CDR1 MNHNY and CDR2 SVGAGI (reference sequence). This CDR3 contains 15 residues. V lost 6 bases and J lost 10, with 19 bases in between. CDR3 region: CASSRSGTLGSPLHF. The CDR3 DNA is TGTGCCAGCAGCCGCTCAGGGACTTTAGGGTCACCCCTCCACTTT.

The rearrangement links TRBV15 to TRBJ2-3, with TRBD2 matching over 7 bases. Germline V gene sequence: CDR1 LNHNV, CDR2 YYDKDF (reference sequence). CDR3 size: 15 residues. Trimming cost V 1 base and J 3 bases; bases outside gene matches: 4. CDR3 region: CATSRGSGRTDTQYF. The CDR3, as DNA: TGTGCCACCAGCAGAGGGTCCGGGAGGACAGATACGCAGTATTTT.

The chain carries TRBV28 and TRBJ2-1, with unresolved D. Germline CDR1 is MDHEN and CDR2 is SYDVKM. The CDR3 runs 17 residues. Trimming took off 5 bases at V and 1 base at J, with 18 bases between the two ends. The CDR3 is CASSVTIVKRSYNEQFF. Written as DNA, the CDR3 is TGTGCCAGCAGTGTGACAATAGTGAAACGATCCTACAATGAGCAGTTCTTC.

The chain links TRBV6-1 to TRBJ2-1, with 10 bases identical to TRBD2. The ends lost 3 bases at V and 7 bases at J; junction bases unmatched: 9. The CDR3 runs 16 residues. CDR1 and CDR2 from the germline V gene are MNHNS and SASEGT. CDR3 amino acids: CASSETLAGGQNEQFF. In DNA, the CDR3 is TGTGCCAGCAGTGAGACCTTAGCGGGGGGACAGAATGAGCAGTTCTTC.

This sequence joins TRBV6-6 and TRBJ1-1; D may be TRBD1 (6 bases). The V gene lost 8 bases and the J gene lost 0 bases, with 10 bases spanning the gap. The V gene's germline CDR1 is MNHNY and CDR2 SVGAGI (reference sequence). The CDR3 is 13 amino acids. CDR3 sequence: CASQGPMNTEAFF. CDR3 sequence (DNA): TGTGCCAGCCAGGGGCCTATGAACACTGAAGCTTTCTTT.

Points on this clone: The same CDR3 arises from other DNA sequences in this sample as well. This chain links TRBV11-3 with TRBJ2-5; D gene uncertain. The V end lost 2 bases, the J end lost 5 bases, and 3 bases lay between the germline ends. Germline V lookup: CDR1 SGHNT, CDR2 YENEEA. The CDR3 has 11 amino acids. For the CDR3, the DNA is TGTGCCAGCAGCTTATTGGAGACCCAGTACTTC. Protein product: CASSLLETQYF.

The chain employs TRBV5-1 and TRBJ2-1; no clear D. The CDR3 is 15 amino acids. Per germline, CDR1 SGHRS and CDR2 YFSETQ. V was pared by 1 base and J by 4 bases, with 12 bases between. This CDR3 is CASSLSGQPYNEQFF. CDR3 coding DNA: TGCGCCAGCAGCTTGTCTGGGCAACCTTACAATGAGCAGTTCTTC.

The CDR3 loop reads CATSRDWELLAGESTDTQYF. The CDR3 DNA follows: TGTGCCACCAGCAGAGATTGGGAGCTACTAGCGGGAGAGAGTACAGATACGCAGTATTTT. V is TRBV15 and J is TRBJ2-3; TRBD2 matches at 11 bases. The CDR3 is 20 residues long. V was pared by 0 bases and J by 3 bases, with 14 bases of the junction left unmatched. Germline lookup yields CDR1 LNHNV and CDR2 YYDKDF (reference sequence).